This section outlines one TCR beta chain sequence together with its context. As yet, its antigen is unknown. Sequencing used immunoSEQ multiplex PCR; TCRdb keeps in-frame clones, though not all of them. This table holds 150,000 to 200,000 clones, around 92% found once. The germline V gene has CDR1 SEHNR and CDR2 FQNEAQ (reference sequence). V lost 4 bases, J lost 6 bases, and 7 bases stayed unmatched. This CDR3 spans 16 amino acids. The sample is drawn from a study of T cell responses to AZD1222 COVID-19 vaccine. Study-level results: Donors skewed white British and female; clonal diversity was possibly underestimated. Spike-specific TCR breadth and depth went up after people got two AZD1222 doses. Just six people given AZD1222 tested seropositive at baseline.

The chain couples TRBV7-9 to TRBJ1-6; 9 nucleotides line up with TRBD1. Sequenced material: peripheral blood, taken on day 0 of AZD1222 vaccination. This clonotype originated in an adult in good health. CDR3 loop: CASSSQGASSNSPLHF. CDR3 bases: TGTGCCAGCAGCTCACAGGGGGCTTCAAGTAATTCACCCCTCCACTTT.